This passage covers 3 T cell receptor beta chains from one sample sequenced in a study of blood T cell repertoires in COVID-19. Data came from immunoSEQ multiplex PCR; TCRdb stores just in-frame clones and leaves some out. The sample contains some 59,000 clones, 80% to 90% of which appear only once. The sample taken for sequencing was peripheral blood. These receptors originate from a man in his 60s with acute or convalescent COVID-19.

The rearrangement uses TRBV18 and TRBJ1-1, with 9 bases lining up with TRBD1. The germline V gene encodes CDR1 KGHSH and CDR2 LQKENI. This CDR3 comprises 15 residues. The ends lost 3 bases at V and 4 bases at J; junction bases unmatched: 6. The CDR3 nucleotides read TGTGCCAGCTCACCCCCCGGGACAGGGAGCACTGAAGCTTTCTTT. It specifies CASSPPGTGSTEAFF. Supplemented by reference TRBV18 and TRBJ1-1, the full variable domain reads NAGVMQNPRHLVRRRGQEARLRCSPMKGHSHVYWYRQLPEEGLKFMVYLQKENIIDESGMPKERFSAEFPKEGPSILRIQQVVRGDSAAYFCASSPPGTGSTEAFFGQGTRLTVV.

In DNA form, the CDR3 reads TGTGCCAGCAGTTACTCCGGGACAGGGGTCTACGAGCAGTACTTC. Amino acid sequence: CASSYSGTGVYEQYF. The genes are TRBV6-5 and TRBJ2-7; 10 bases match TRBD1. Germline V gives CDR1 MNHEY, CDR2 SVGAGI. The CDR3 length is 15 residues. After removal of 0 bases from V and 3 bases from J, the junction contained 2 bases not matched to a gene.

The chain has TRBV5-1 and TRBJ2-1, with TRBD2 matching 10 bases. The CDR3 is made up of 14 amino acids. CDR1 is SGHRS, CDR2 YFSETQ, per germline. Unmatched junction bases numbered 6, after V lost 5 bases and J lost 7 bases. CDR3 DNA: TGCGCCAGCAGGAGCGGGGGGGCTGATAATGAGCAGTTCTTC. Protein sequence: CASRSGGADNEQFF.